These 10 T cell receptor beta chains came from one sample sequenced in a study of human T cells and chemical hapten exposure. TCRdb independently ran MiXCR on the RACE reads; one entry per CDR3 protein. The data show around 80,000 distinct CDR3 sequences, over 8.5% seen once. Time point of the sample: healthy volunteer bleed at 6 weeks. RNA extraction used unfractionated whole blood as the source of total RNA. Sequenced sample: whole blood. The receptors stem from a male donor in good health. Some clones in this sample may be carry-over from other donors' samples.

The rearrangement joins TRBV5-1 to TRBJ2-5, with 8 bases aligning to TRBD1. The J segment lost 5 bases and the V segment lost 3 bases, leaving 3 bases of the junction unmatched. CDR3 length: 13 amino acids. CDR1 SGHRS and CDR2 YFSETQ come from the germline V gene. The CDR3 DNA reads as TGCGCCAGCAGCTCGACAGGGGAGGAGACCCAGTACTTC. It codes for CASSSTGEETQYF.

This chain connects TRBV3-1 to TRBJ2-1; 10 positions match TRBD2. The J segment lost 1 base and the V segment lost 4 bases, leaving 4 bases of the junction unmatched. Germline CDR1 and CDR2: LGHDT and YNNKEL (reference sequence). This CDR3 is built from 16 residues. The CDR3 sequence is CASSPLAGESYNEQFF. CDR3 DNA: TGTGCCAGCAGCCCCCTAGCGGGAGAATCCTACAATGAGCAGTTCTTC.

This clonotype was found a few times. The V gene is TRBV6-2 or TRBV6-3, the J gene TRBJ1-1; the D is unclear. Germline CDR1 reads MNHEY; CDR2 reads SVGEGT. This CDR3 is 17 amino acids long. Trimming shortened V by 1 base and J by 1 base, and 16 bases separated the two germline ends. CDR3 amino acids: CASSYYWVGLRNTEAFF. For the CDR3, the DNA is TGTGCCAGCAGTTACTATTGGGTCGGCCTTCGGAACACTGAAGCTTTCTTT.

This clonotype was seen a few times. CDR3 residues: CSVAEGAGETQYF. CDR3 bases: TGCAGCGTGGCGGAGGGCGCGGGAGAGACCCAGTACTTC. The V gene is TRBV29-1, the J gene TRBJ2-5, with a tentative D call TRBD2 (6 bases). The CDR3 consists of 13 residues. The germline V gene has CDR1 SQVTM and CDR2 ANQGSEA. V was trimmed by 6 bases and J by 4 bases, leaving 15 bases between them.

This clonotype appeared many times. The rearrangement links TRBV11-2 to TRBJ2-6; D remains unclear. The length of the CDR3 is 15 residues. The V and J ends lost 5 bases and 1 base respectively, with 9 bases between them. In germline, CDR1 is SGHAT, CDR2 FQNNGV. The CDR3 region is CASSPRTSGANVLTF. CDR3 DNA sequence: TGTGCCAGCAGCCCGCGCACGTCTGGGGCCAACGTCCTGACTTTC.

On this clonotype itself: A read error may explain this, as a much larger clone is one base away. This chain joins TRBV5-1 and TRBJ2-1; D gene uncertain. Germline V gene data show CDR1 as SGHRS and CDR2 as YFSETQ. V gave up 2 bases and J gave up 0 bases, with 18 bases separating them. The CDR3 runs 18 residues. CDR3 coding DNA: TGCGCCAGCAGCTTTGACTTACAGTCCCGATGCTCCTACAATGAGCAGTTCTTC. Its protein is CASSFDLQSRCSYNEQFF.

CDR3 nucleotide sequence: TGTGCCAGCAGTTTAGTCCGGGACCAAGAGACCCAGTACTTC. It translates to CASSLVRDQETQYF. The chain joins TRBV27 to TRBJ2-5; no firm D call. Germline values: CDR1 MNHEY, CDR2 SMNVEV (reference sequence). V lost 2 bases, J lost 0 bases, and 7 bases lay in between. There are 14 residues in the CDR3.

The V and J genes are TRBV6-5 and TRBJ1-1; no definite D call. Germline loops: CDR1 MNHEY, CDR2 SVGAGI. V was shortened by 6 bases and J by 4 bases, with 18 bases between the two germline ends. The CDR3 length is 15 residues. The CDR3 region is CASRENRLGSTEAFF. As DNA, the CDR3 is TGTGCCAGCAGAGAAAACCGCCTTGGGAGCACTGAAGCTTTCTTT.

This clonotype occurred a few times. The V and J genes are TRBV10-2 and TRBJ1-5; TRBD1 is a possible D gene (5 bases). Germline-derived CDR1 and CDR2 are WSHSY and SAAADI. V was pared by 0 bases and J by 9 bases, with 18 bases between. The CDR3 contains 16 residues. CDR3 DNA: TGCGCCAGCAGTGAGTCCCCGGGCAGGGTGAGACTGCCCCAGCATTTT. Protein product: CASSESPGRVRLPQHF.

The chain has TRBV12-3 or TRBV12-4 and TRBJ1-5; D is uncertain. The CDR3 contains 12 residues. V was trimmed by 4 bases and J by 5 bases, leaving 6 bases between them. The CDR3 DNA sequence: TGTGCCAGCAGTTCTCTGGATCAGCCCCAGCATTTT. Translation: CASSSLDQPQHF.